Listed here are 32 T cell receptor beta chains from one sample, sequenced in a study of cytomegalovirus exposure and HLA in healthy donors. The PCR made use of 60 Vbeta and 13 Jbeta primers. Using immunoSEQ multiplex PCR, the repertoire was profiled, and TCRdb retains in-frame clones only, with some absent. The profile shows roughly 120,000 clones, around 80% of them singletons. Material: PBMCs. The receptors were gathered from a human donor in good health.

This clone was picked up a small number of times. This chain connects TRBV5-6 to TRBJ1-1, with a possible D match to TRBD1 (5 bases). The CDR3 is 13 amino acids. Trimming shortened V by 4 bases and J by 1 base, and 8 bases separated the two germline ends. CDR1 and CDR2 from the germline V gene are SGHDT and YYEEEE. For the CDR3, the DNA is TGTGCCAGCAGCCGACAGCCGAACACTGAAGCTTTCTTT. Translating gives CASSRQPNTEAFF.

The chain recombines TRBV5-4 with TRBJ2-5; 8 nucleotides agree with TRBD2. This CDR3 contains 14 residues. Trimming took 4 bases from V and 3 from J; bases not matched to a gene: 5. CDR1 SGHNT and CDR2 YYREEE come from the germline V gene (reference sequence). For the CDR3, the DNA is TGTGCCAGCAGCCCACGGGGGGGGGAAGAGACCCAGTACTTC. Encoded protein: CASSPRGGEETQYF.

The J gene is TRBJ2-5, the V gene TRBV4-1; TRBD2 aligns across 8 bases. Gene TRBJ2-7 matches the end of the DNA better, so the J call may be wrong. Germline CDR1 and CDR2: MGHRA and YSYEKL. The CDR3 consists of 14 residues. DNA for the CDR3: TGCGCCAGCAGCCAAGCCGCGGGGGGTCCCGAGCAGTACTTC. Translating it yields CASSQAAGGPEQYF.

The J gene is TRBJ2-5, the V gene TRBV10-3; TRBD1 matches at 7 bases. The DNA end favors TRBJ2-7, so the J call may be wrong. The CDR3 runs to 11 residues. Per germline, CDR1 ENHRY and CDR2 SYGVKD. CDR3 nucleotides: TGTGCCGTGGGACAGCTCGACGAGCAGTACTTC. This gives the protein CAVGQLDEQYF.

V gene TRBV9 combines with J gene TRBJ1-4, with D uncertain. CDR3 length: 14 residues. Germline V gene lookup returns CDR1 SGDLS and CDR2 YYNGEE. The V end was cut by 0 bases, the J end by 3 bases, with 6 bases between. Here the CDR3 DNA reads TGTGCCAGCAGCGTAGGTCAGGCTAATGAAAAACTGTTTTTT. Protein: CASSVGQANEKLFF.

The table lists this clone with a few counts. The chain is built from TRBV5-4 and TRBJ1-2; weak D call: TRBD1 (5 bases). Trimming removed 0 bases from V and 6 bases from J, with 9 bases in between. The germline CDR1 and CDR2 sequences are SGHNT and YYREEE (reference sequence). CDR3 length: 13 residues. The DNA of the CDR3 is TGTGCCAGCAGCTTGGCGTCAGGGCATGGCTACACCTTC. The encoded protein is CASSLASGHGYTF.

As regards this clone: Sequence at one end of the junction differs from germline and may be a read error. The chain joins TRBV7-9 to TRBJ1-1; D possibly corresponds to TRBD1 (6 bases). Per the germline V gene, CDR1 is SEHNR and CDR2 is FQNEAQ (reference sequence). The CDR3 is 12 residues long. CDR3 region: CSSTTGNTEAFF. CDR3 DNA: TGTTCCAGCACGACAGGGAACACTGAAGCTTTCTTT.

The V call is TRBV5-1, the J call TRBJ1-4; 9 bases align to TRBD1. Per the germline V gene, CDR1 is SGHRS and CDR2 is YFSETQ. V lost 4 bases and J lost 8; bases outside the gene matches: 6. The CDR3 spans 14 residues. The chain's CDR3 is CASSPGQGLEKLFF. As DNA, the CDR3 is TGCGCCAGCAGCCCGGGACAGGGTTTGGAAAAACTGTTTTTT.

The gene calls are TRBV4-1 and TRBJ2-5; TRBD2 is a possible D gene (5 bases). Trimming pared 2 bases from V and 4 bases from J, leaving 14 bases between. Germline CDR1 and CDR2: MGHRA and YSYEKL. The CDR3 extends over 15 amino acids. CDR3 DNA sequence: TGCGCCAGCAGCCAATTACTAGGGTTCGGAGAGACCCAGTACTTC. This translates into CASSQLLGFGETQYF.

This chain links TRBV6-1 with TRBJ2-7, with D maybe TRBD2 (6 bases). The V end lost 8 bases, the J end lost 3 bases, and 11 bases lay between the germline ends. Germline V lookup: CDR1 MNHNS, CDR2 SASEGT. The CDR3 contains 12 residues. DNA for the CDR3: TGTGCCAGCCTAGCGTCCTTCTACGAGCAGTACTTC. Translating it yields CASLASFYEQYF.

The V call is TRBV28, the J call TRBJ1-4; no definite D call. Trimming removed 7 bases at V and 8 bases at J, with 14 bases between. Germline CDR1 MDHEN, CDR2 SYDVKM. This CDR3 comprises 13 residues. The CDR3 here is CASTSRLWEKLFF. The DNA of the CDR3 is TGTGCCAGCACGAGCCGACTTTGGGAAAAACTGTTTTTT.

The chain couples TRBV4-1 to TRBJ1-3; 7 nucleotides match TRBD1. This CDR3 has 14 residues. Germline values: CDR1 MGHRA, CDR2 YSYEKL. The trim removed 4 bases at V and 7 bases at J, leaving 7 bases unmatched. The CDR3 DNA is TGCGCCAGCAGCCCTAGACAGGGCTATAACACCATATATTTT. It yields the protein CASSPRQGYNTIYF.

The rearrangement joins TRBV19 to TRBJ2-5, with D tentatively TRBD2 (6 bases). The V end lost 3 bases, the J end lost 4 bases, and 21 bases lay between the germline ends. Germline loops: CDR1 LNHDA, CDR2 SQIVND (reference sequence). The CDR3 is made up of 17 amino acids. CDR3 sequence: CASSMEGRGGPGETQYF. The CDR3 DNA is TGTGCCAGTAGTATGGAGGGCCGGGGCGGGCCAGGAGAGACCCAGTACTTC. Together with reference TRBV19 and TRBJ2-5, the CDR3 gives the full variable domain: DGGITQSPKYLFRKEGQNVTLSCEQNLNHDAMYWYRQDPGQGLRLIYYSQIVNDFQKGDIAEGYSVSREKKESFPLTVTSAQKNPTAFYLCASSMEGRGGPGETQYFGPGTRLLVL.

The chain has TRBV7-8 and TRBJ2-3, with D perhaps TRBD2 (5 bases). Between the trimmed V and J ends, which lost 1 base and 1 base, there was a span of 9 bases. CDR3 size: 15 residues. Germline V gives CDR1 SGHVS, CDR2 FQNEAQ. The CDR3 DNA reads TGTGCCAGCAGCTTAGTGAGGACTGGCACAGATACGCAGTATTTT. Translated: CASSLVRTGTDTQYF.

The chain employs TRBV9 and TRBJ2-5, with TRBD1 as a possible D gene (6 bases). The CDR3 is 14 residues long. Germline CDR1 reads SGDLS; CDR2 reads YYNGEE. Trimming took 0 bases from V and 1 from J, leaving 7 bases between them. CDR3 loop: CASSVATGQETQYF. CDR3 sequence (DNA): TGTGCCAGCAGCGTAGCGACAGGCCAAGAGACCCAGTACTTC.

The V call is TRBV5-4, the J call TRBJ2-3; 9 nucleotides agree with TRBD2. Losses at the gene ends were 6 bases for V and 6 bases for J; bases not matched to a gene: 14. Germline values: CDR1 SGHNT, CDR2 YYREEE (reference sequence). The CDR3 length is 16 residues. The CDR3 region is CASTKTSGKVGDTQYF. The CDR3 region has the DNA TGTGCCAGCACCAAGACTAGCGGTAAAGTAGGGGATACGCAGTATTTT.

There are a few counts of this clone. The chain links TRBV6-6 to TRBJ2-2, with a tentative D call TRBD1 (6 bases). V was clipped by 0 bases and J by 8 bases, with 10 bases between them. The CDR3 covers 14 residues. Germline V gene sequence: CDR1 MNHNY, CDR2 SVGAGI (reference sequence). CDR3 region: CASSYSIGTGELFF. The CDR3, as DNA: TGTGCCAGCAGTTACTCGATCGGGACAGGGGAGCTGTTTTTT.

J is TRBJ2-1 and V is TRBV7-2, with 12 bases aligning to TRBD2. There are 16 residues in the CDR3. From germline, CDR1 is SGHTA and CDR2 FQGNSA. V gave up 2 bases and J gave up 10 bases; unmatched junction bases: 9. The CDR3 is CASSLWELAGGYEQFF. CDR3 DNA sequence: TGTGCCAGCAGCTTATGGGAACTAGCGGGGGGTTACGAGCAGTTCTTC.

The chain has TRBV11-2 and TRBJ2-1, with a tentative D call TRBD1 (5 bases). Trimming pared 4 bases from V and 7 bases from J, leaving 14 bases between. Looked up from germline, CDR1 is SGHAT and CDR2 is FQNNGV. This CDR3 has 14 amino acids. CDR3 bases: TGTGCCAGCAGCTCTTTGACAGCCCGAAATGAGCAGTTCTTC. This codes for CASSSLTARNEQFF.

This chain joins TRBV5-4 and TRBJ1-5; D is uncertain. The germline CDR1 and CDR2 sequences are SGHNT and YYREEE (reference sequence). The length of the CDR3 is 13 residues. V was cut by 4 bases and J by 5 bases, with 10 bases left in between. CDR3 bases: TGTGCCAGCAGCCTAGATTCCCATCAGCCCCAGCATTTT. Its protein is CASSLDSHQPQHF.

The V and J genes are TRBV4-1 and TRBJ2-3; weak D call: TRBD2 (6 bases). Germline CDR1 is MGHRA and CDR2 is YSYEKL. This CDR3 is 14 amino acids long. The ends were cut back, 0 bases at V and 6 bases at J, with 10 bases in the middle. The CDR3 nucleotides read TGCGCCAGCAGCCAAGAGGGACTTCAGGATACGCAGTATTTT. Protein product: CASSQEGLQDTQYF.

The chain employs TRBV7-6 and TRBJ1-5; tentative D call: TRBD1 (6 bases). This CDR3 contains 13 residues. Trimming left V 4 bases short and J 5 bases short, with 9 bases between. Germline assignment: CDR1 SGHVS and CDR2 FNYEAQ. CDR3 region: CASSWDTYQPQHF. The CDR3 coding sequence is TGTGCCAGCAGCTGGGACACCTATCAGCCCCAGCATTTT.

The gene calls are TRBV27 and TRBJ1-2; D gene unclear. CDR1 is MNHEY, CDR2 SMNVEV, per germline (reference sequence). V was cut by 5 bases and J by 5 bases, with 15 bases left in between. This CDR3 has 14 residues. The CDR3 region has the DNA TGTGCCAGCAGTCCGGAGACCGCAACTTATGGCTACACCTTC. Translating it yields CASSPETATYGYTF.

In nucleotides, the CDR3 is TGTGCCATCAGTGAGTCTCGGGGAAGTTCCTACGAGCAGTACTTC. This gives the protein CAISESRGSSYEQYF. The V and J genes are TRBV10-3 and TRBJ2-7; D may be TRBD2 (5 bases). Germline-derived CDR1 and CDR2 are ENHRY and SYGVKD. Trimming removed 0 bases from V and 1 base from J, with 10 bases in between. The CDR3 runs 15 residues.

J is TRBJ2-5 and V is TRBV12-5; D is unclear. Germline CDR1 LGHNT, CDR2 FRNRAP. The CDR3 runs to 13 residues. Trimming pared 4 bases from V and 1 base from J, leaving 7 bases between. Here the CDR3 DNA reads TGTGCTAGTGGTTGGGCATCCCAAGAGACCCAGTACTTC. Residues: CASGWASQETQYF.

The chain uses TRBV7-9 and TRBJ2-5; D may be TRBD2 (5 bases). Looked up from germline, CDR1 is SEHNR and CDR2 is FQNEAQ (reference sequence). The CDR3 is 15 amino acids. V lost 8 bases and J lost 1, with 17 bases in between. The CDR3: CASGVGSHLQETQYF. Here the CDR3 DNA reads TGTGCCAGCGGGGTTGGGAGCCACCTCCAAGAGACCCAGTACTTC.

This sequence joins TRBV9 and TRBJ2-2, with a tentative D call TRBD2 (5 bases). V was clipped by 4 bases and J by 4 bases, with 17 bases between them. Germline CDR1 and CDR2: SGDLS and YYNGEE. There are 16 residues in the CDR3. CDR3 in amino acids: CASSPPGIMITGELFF. As DNA, the CDR3 is TGTGCCAGCAGCCCCCCCGGGATTATGATCACCGGGGAGCTGTTTTTT.

Here the CDR3 DNA reads TGTGCCAGTAGTACCGGACACACCGACTATGGCTACACCTTC. Translated, it gives CASSTGHTDYGYTF. V usage is TRBV19 and J usage is TRBJ1-2; D is perhaps TRBD1 (5 bases). Deletions cut 4 bases from V and 3 bases from J, with 12 bases between. The germline CDR1 and CDR2 sequences are LNHDA and SQIVND (reference sequence). The CDR3 consists of 14 residues.

The V gene is TRBV9, the J gene TRBJ1-4; 7 positions match TRBD1. The junction had 6 bases not matched to a gene; V was cut back by 0 bases and J by 7 bases. This CDR3 comprises 15 residues. The germline gives CDR1 SGDLS, CDR2 YYNGEE. CDR3 protein: CASSVEDRLGEKLFF. CDR3 DNA sequence: TGTGCCAGCAGCGTAGAGGACAGGCTGGGTGAAAAACTGTTTTTT.

This clone was counted between two and nine times. The chain is built from TRBV6-1 and TRBJ1-1; D gene ambiguous. V was cut by 3 bases and J by 3 bases, with 8 bases left in between. The CDR3 has 13 residues. The germline V gene encodes CDR1 MNHNS and CDR2 SASEGT. In DNA, the CDR3 is TGTGCCAGCAGTGAGCGGCCCCACACTGAAGCTTTCTTT. It yields the protein CASSERPHTEAFF.

This sequence joins TRBV25-1 and TRBJ1-1, with 11 positions matching TRBD1. The V gene end was trimmed by 2 bases and the J gene end by 7 bases; junction bases not matched to a gene: 3. The CDR3 loop spans 14 amino acids. Germline V CDR1 and CDR2: MGHDK, SYGVNS. CDR3 nucleotides: TGTGCCAGCAGTGAACCGGGACAGGGGGTTGAAGCTTTCTTT. Protein product: CASSEPGQGVEAFF.

Only a few counts were recorded for this clone. The chain uses TRBV7-2 and TRBJ1-1, with D maybe TRBD1 (6 bases). The ends were cut back, 8 bases at V and 8 bases at J, with 18 bases in the middle. Per germline, CDR1 SGHTA and CDR2 FQGNSA. CDR3 length: 13 residues. DNA for the CDR3: TGTGCCAGCGGATCACCACAGGGCCGCGAAGCTTTCTTT. Translating it yields CASGSPQGREAFF.